Below are 10 T cell receptor beta chains sequenced from a single sample in a study of shared clonotypes between healthy human individuals. Produced via immunoSEQ multiplex PCR; TCRdb's table is partial and in-frame only. The table lists about 1.5 million clones, nearly 99% of them singletons. The sequencing input was naive CD4+ T cells sorted from blood. Subset defined: CD45RA+ positively selected. The receptor source for this set is a man younger than 45 in good health.

The chain couples TRBV18 to TRBJ2-3; D remains ambiguous. The CDR3 spans 14 residues. Trimming took 2 bases from V and 4 from J, leaving 10 bases between them. Germline CDR1 reads KGHSH; CDR2 reads LQKENI. The CDR3 loop is CASSPILDPDTQYF. The CDR3 DNA reads as TGTGCCAGCTCACCAATCCTAGATCCAGATACGCAGTATTTT.

The chain couples TRBV5-5 to TRBJ1-4; TRBD1 aligns across 9 bases. The trim removed 0 bases at V and 7 bases at J, leaving 10 bases unmatched. The CDR3 loop spans 17 amino acids. Germline CDR1 is SGHKS and CDR2 is YYEKEE (reference sequence). This CDR3 reads CASSLGVLPGQGEKLFF. CDR3 DNA sequence: TGTGCCAGCAGCTTGGGGGTCCTCCCGGGACAGGGTGAAAAACTGTTTTTT.

The gene calls are TRBV29-1 and TRBJ2-7; D unclear. Trimming took 7 bases from V and 2 from J, leaving 12 bases between them. The length of the CDR3 is 12 residues. From germline, CDR1 is SQVTM and CDR2 ANQGSEA. The CDR3 nucleotides read TGCAGCGCATGGACCAAGACCTACGAGCAGTACTTC. This encodes CSAWTKTYEQYF.

The chain combines TRBV14 with TRBJ2-6; D is unresolved. CDR3 length equals 14 residues. V was cut by 1 base and J by 1 base, with 2 bases left in between. Germline V lookup: CDR1 SGHDN, CDR2 FVKESK. CDR3 DNA sequence: TGTGCCAGCAGCCAAGCTTCTGGGGCCAACGTCCTGACTTTC. Translating gives CASSQASGANVLTF.

A remark on this clone: Sequence at one end of the junction differs from germline and may be a read error. The genes are TRBV7-7 and TRBJ2-5; 11 bases agree with TRBD2. The germline V gene encodes CDR1 SSHAT and CDR2 FNYEAQ (reference sequence). The CDR3 consists of 15 residues. DNA of the CDR3: TGTGCTAGCAGTTTGGGACTAGCGGCGGAAGAGACCCAGTACTTC. Residues: CASSLGLAAEETQYF.

The chain links TRBV7-6 to TRBJ2-5, with 10 bases that match TRBD2. The germline CDR1 and CDR2 sequences are SGHVS and FNYEAQ. V shed 5 bases and J 1 base; nucleotides not matched to a gene: 7. CDR3 length: 16 residues. Written as DNA, the CDR3 is TGTGCCAGCAGCCTGAGACTAGCGGGCACCCAAGAGACCCAGTACTTC. Amino acid sequence: CASSLRLAGTQETQYF.

The chain carries TRBV18 and TRBJ2-7; D unresolved. This CDR3 is 15 amino acids long. Germline V CDR1 and CDR2: KGHSH, LQKENI. V dropped 0 bases and J dropped 8 bases, with 17 bases sitting between them. The CDR3 coding sequence is TGTGCCAGCTCACCACCATCTCTCTCTACTACTCAGCAGTACTTC. Translation: CASSPPSLSTTQQYF.

This clone was seen a single time. V is TRBV2 and J is TRBJ2-7, with D possibly matching TRBD1 (6 bases). Germline values: CDR1 SNHLY, CDR2 FYNNEI. The CDR3 consists of 14 residues. Trimming removed 8 bases at V and 9 bases at J, with 23 bases between. The CDR3 nucleotides are TGTGCCAGCCGCGAAGGACAGAAGGCTGCGCGGCAGTACTTC. This codes for CASREGQKAARQYF. The variable domain in full, with the rest retrieved from reference TRBV2 and TRBJ2-7, is EPEVTQTPSHQVTQMGQEVILRCVPISNHLYFYWYRQILGQKVEFLVSFYNNEISEKSEIFDDQFSVERPDGSNFTLKIRSTKLEDSAMYFCASREGQKAARQYFGPGTRLTVT.

J is TRBJ2-5 and V is TRBV7-8, with D unresolved. Germline CDR1 reads SGHVS; CDR2 reads FQNEAQ. The CDR3 is made up of 14 amino acids. Trimming pared 7 bases from V and 4 bases from J, leaving 16 bases between. CDR3 loop: CASTLTVTGETQYF. In nucleotides, the CDR3 is TGTGCCAGCACCCTAACAGTTACTGGAGAGACCCAGTACTTC.

A single count supports this clone. CDR3 residues: CASSLFVATLGGYTF. CDR3 bases: TGTGCCAGCAGCCTGTTCGTCGCTACCCTCGGGGGCTACACCTTC. The chain uses TRBV11-2 and TRBJ1-2, with unresolved D. V dropped 5 bases and J dropped 8 bases, with 21 bases sitting between them. CDR3 size: 15 residues. Germline CDR1 is SGHAT and CDR2 is FQNNGV.